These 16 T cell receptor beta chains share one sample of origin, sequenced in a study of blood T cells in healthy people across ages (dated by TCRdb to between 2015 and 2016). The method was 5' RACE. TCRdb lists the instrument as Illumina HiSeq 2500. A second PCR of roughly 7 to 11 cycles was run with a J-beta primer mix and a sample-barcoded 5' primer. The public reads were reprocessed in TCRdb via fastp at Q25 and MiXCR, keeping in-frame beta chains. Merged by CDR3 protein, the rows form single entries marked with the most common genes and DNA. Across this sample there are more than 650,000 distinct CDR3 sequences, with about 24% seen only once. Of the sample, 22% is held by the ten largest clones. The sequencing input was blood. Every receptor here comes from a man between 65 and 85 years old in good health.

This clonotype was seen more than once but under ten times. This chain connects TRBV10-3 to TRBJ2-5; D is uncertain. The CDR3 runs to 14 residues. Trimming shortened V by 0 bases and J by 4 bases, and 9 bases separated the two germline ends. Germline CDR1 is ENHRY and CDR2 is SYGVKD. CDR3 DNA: TGTGCCATCAGTGAGTCAGGCCCTCGAGAGACCCAGTACTTC. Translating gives CAISESGPRETQYF.

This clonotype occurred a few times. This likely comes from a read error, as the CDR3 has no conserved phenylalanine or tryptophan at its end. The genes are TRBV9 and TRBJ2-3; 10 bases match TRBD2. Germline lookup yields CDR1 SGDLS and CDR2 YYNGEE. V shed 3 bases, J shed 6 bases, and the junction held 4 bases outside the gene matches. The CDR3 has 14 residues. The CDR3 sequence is CASSASGRVDTQYL. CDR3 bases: TGTGCCAGCAGCGCTAGCGGGAGAGTGGATACGCAGTATTTA.

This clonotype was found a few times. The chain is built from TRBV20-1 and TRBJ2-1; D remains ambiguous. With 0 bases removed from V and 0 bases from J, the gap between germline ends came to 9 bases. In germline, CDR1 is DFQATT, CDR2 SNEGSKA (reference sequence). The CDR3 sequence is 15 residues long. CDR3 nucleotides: TGCAGTGCTAGAGATCGTAGTAGCTCCTACAATGAGCAGTTCTTC. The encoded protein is CSARDRSSSYNEQFF.

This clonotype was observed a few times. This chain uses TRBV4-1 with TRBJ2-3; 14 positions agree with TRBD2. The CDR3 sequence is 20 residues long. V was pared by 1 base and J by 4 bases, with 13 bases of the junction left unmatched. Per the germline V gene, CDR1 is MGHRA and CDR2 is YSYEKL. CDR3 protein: CASSQVRGTSGRYSADTQYF. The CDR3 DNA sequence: TGCGCCAGCAGCCAAGTGCGGGGGACTAGCGGGAGATATAGTGCAGATACGCAGTATTTT.

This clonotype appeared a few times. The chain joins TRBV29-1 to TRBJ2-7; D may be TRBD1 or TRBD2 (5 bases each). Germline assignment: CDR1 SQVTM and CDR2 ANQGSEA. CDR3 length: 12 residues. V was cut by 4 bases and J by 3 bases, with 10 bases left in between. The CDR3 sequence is CSVGGTHYEQYF. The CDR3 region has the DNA TGCAGCGTTGGAGGGACCCACTACGAGCAGTACTTC.

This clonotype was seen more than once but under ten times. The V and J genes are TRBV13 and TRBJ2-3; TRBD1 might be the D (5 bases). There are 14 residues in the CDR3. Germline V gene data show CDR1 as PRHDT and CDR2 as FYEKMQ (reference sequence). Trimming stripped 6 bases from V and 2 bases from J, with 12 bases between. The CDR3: CASRYRQTTDTQYF. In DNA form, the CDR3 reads TGTGCCAGCAGATACAGACAGACCACAGATACGCAGTATTTT.

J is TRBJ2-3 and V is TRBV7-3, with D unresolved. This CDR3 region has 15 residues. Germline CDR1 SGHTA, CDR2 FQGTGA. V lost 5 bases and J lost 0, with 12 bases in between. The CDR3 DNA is TGTGCCAGCAGCCAATTGGCGGTGAGCACAGATACGCAGTATTTT. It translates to CASSQLAVSTDTQYF.

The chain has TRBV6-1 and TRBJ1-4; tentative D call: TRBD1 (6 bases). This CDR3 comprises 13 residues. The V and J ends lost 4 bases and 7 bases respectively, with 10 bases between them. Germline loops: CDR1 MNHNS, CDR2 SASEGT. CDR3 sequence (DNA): TGTGCCAGCAGTGTGGGGGCCGGTGAAAAACTGTTTTTT. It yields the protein CASSVGAGEKLFF.

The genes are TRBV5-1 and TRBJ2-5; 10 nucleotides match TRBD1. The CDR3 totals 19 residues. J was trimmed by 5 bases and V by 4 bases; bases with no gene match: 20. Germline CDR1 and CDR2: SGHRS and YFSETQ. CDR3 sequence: CASSRDRTGGTSVTETQYF. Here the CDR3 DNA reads TGCGCCAGCAGCAGGGACCGGACAGGGGGAACTAGCGTTACGGAGACCCAGTACTTC.

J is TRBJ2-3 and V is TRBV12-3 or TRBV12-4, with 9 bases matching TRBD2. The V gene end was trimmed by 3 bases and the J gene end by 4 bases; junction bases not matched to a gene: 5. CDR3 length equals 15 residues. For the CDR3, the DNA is TGTGCCAGCAGTTTCAGCGGGGGGAAGTCAGATACGCAGTATTTT. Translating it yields CASSFSGGKSDTQYF.

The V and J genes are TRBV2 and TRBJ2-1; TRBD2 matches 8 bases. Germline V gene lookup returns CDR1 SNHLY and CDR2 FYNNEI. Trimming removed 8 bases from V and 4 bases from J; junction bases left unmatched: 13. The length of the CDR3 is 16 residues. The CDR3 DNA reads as TGTGCCAGCCCGGAAGGGGCGGGGGGCCTTTACAATGAGCAGTTCTTC. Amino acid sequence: CASPEGAGGLYNEQFF.

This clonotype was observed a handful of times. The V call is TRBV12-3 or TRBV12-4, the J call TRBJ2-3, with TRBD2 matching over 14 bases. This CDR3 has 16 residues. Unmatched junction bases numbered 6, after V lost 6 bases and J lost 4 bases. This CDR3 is CASRDLGLAGADTQYF. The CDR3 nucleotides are TGTGCCAGCAGAGACCTGGGACTAGCGGGAGCAGATACGCAGTATTTT.

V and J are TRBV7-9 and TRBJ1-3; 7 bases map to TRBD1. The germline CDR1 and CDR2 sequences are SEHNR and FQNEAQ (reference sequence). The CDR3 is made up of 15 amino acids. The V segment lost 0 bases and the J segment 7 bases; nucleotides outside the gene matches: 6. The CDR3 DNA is TGTGCCAGCAGCTTAGCGGCAGGGACAGAGAACACCATATATTTT. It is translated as CASSLAAGTENTIYF.

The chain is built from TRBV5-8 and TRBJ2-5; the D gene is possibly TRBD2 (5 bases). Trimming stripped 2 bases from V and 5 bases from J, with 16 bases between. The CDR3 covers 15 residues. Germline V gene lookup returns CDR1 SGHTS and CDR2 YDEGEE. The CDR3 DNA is TGTGCCAGCAGCTTTTTTAGTACGAGGGTCGAGACCCAGTACTTC. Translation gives CASSFFSTRVETQYF.

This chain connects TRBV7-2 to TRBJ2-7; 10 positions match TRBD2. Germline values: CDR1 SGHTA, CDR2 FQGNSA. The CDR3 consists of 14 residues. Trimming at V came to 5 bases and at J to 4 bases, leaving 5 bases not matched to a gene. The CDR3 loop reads CASSIGTSEYEQYV. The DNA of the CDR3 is TGTGCCAGCAGCATCGGGACTAGCGAGTACGAGCAGTACGTC.

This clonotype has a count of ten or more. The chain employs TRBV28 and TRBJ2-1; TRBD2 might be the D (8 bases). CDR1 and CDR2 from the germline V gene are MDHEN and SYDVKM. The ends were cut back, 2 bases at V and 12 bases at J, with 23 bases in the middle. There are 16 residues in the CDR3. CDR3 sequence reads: CASSLGGLGQESGQFF. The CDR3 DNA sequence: TGTGCCAGCAGTTTAGGGGGACTAGGACAGGAAAGCGGGCAGTTCTTC.